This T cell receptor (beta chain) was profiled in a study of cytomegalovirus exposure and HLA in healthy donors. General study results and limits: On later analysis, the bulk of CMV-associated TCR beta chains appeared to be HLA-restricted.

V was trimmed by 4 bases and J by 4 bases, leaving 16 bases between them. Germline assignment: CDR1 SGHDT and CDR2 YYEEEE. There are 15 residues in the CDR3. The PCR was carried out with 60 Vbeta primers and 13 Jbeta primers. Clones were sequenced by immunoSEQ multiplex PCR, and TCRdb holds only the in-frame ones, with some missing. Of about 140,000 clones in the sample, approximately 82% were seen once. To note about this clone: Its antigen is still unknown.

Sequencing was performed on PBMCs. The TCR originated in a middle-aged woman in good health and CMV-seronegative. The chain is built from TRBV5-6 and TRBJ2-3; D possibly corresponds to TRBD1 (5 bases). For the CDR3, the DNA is TGTGCCAGCAGCCCCCGGGTTCAGGGCGCAGATACGCAGTATTTT. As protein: CASSPRVQGADTQYF.